This T cell receptor beta chain derives from a study of Graves' ophthalmopathy and Graves' hyperthyroidism. CDR1 SGHRS and CDR2 YFSETQ come from the germline V gene. V lost 3 bases and J 10 bases, leaving 17 bases between the germline ends. The CDR3 is 15 amino acids. Amplified TCR beta CDR3 regions were obtained using RNA transcripts as template. Amplification began with first-round RT-PCR using HTBI primers, then second-round multiplex PCR was performed. TCRdb reprocessed the multiplex PCR reads with MiXCR, giving one entry per CDR3 protein. Of about 740,000 distinct CDR3 sequences in the sample, 40% were seen once. This clonotype was counted a few times.

What was sequenced was peripheral blood. The sequence was obtained from an adult man with Graves' ophthalmopathy. The gene calls are TRBV5-1 and TRBJ1-6, with D possibly matching TRBD1 (5 bases). CDR3 nucleotides: TGCGCCAGCAGCTCCCAGACAGCACCGGCGTCACCCCTCCACTTT. Translating gives CASSSQTAPASPLHF.